This T cell receptor (beta chain) was profiled in a study of T cells after posttransplantation cyclophosphamide. Overall study findings and caveats: Blood and skin or GI T cell repertoires showed limited TRB overlap. TRB clonality was highly associated with recipient CMV seropositivity and reactivation.

As regards this clone: The target antigen is unknown.

Here immunoSEQ multiplex PCR was the method, and the copy in TCRdb shows in-frame clones only, minus some. This sample comprises 30,000 to 40,000 clones, none seen once only. The CDR3 length is 17 residues. Trimming took off 4 bases at V and 1 base at J, with 16 bases between the two ends. On the day of bone marrow donation, the related graft donor provided peripheral blood. The sample consisted of PBMCs. The gene calls are TRBV23-1 and TRBJ2-2; tentatively, D is TRBD2 (7 bases). TRBV23-1 is marked as an open reading frame, function uncertain. The receptor's source is a man in his fifties or sixties in good health, CMV-negative, and a related stem cell transplant donor. For the CDR3, the DNA is TGCGCCAGCAGTCCTAAGGGGGGGCAAGGGAACACCGGGGAGCTGTTTTTT. This translates into CASSPKGGQGNTGELFF.